Following are 19 T cell receptor beta chains from one sample sequenced in a study of shared clonotypes between healthy human individuals. Sequencing used immunoSEQ multiplex PCR; TCRdb keeps in-frame clones, though not all of them. In the table there are 1.6 million or so clones, about 98.5% of which are singletons. The sample comprised naive CD4+ T cells sorted from blood. The subset was: CD45RA+ positively selected. Source of these receptors: a man in his thirties or forties in good health.

This clone was observed a single time. The genes are TRBV5-5 and TRBJ2-7, with TRBD1 identical over 10 bases. Germline V gives CDR1 SGHKS, CDR2 YYEKEE (reference sequence). The CDR3 contains 15 residues. The junction had 6 bases not matched to a gene; V was cut back by 4 bases and J by 2 bases. The CDR3 spells CASSGTGVPTYEQYF. For the CDR3, the DNA is TGTGCCAGCAGCGGGACAGGGGTACCCACCTACGAGCAGTACTTC.

The rearrangement links TRBV27 to TRBJ2-7; 8 nucleotides agree with TRBD2. CDR3 length: 14 amino acids. J lost 4 bases, V lost 3 bases, and 5 bases had no gene match. In germline, CDR1 is MNHEY, CDR2 SMNVEV (reference sequence). The CDR3 bases are TGTGCCAGCAGTTTTCGGGAGGGCTTGTACGAGCAGTACTTC. This gives the protein CASSFREGLYEQYF.

This chain links TRBV11-3 with TRBJ2-5, with TRBD2 identical over 15 bases. Germline CDR1 SGHNT, CDR2 YENEEA. The CDR3 totals 17 residues. V was pared by 1 base and J by 2 bases, with 2 bases of the junction left unmatched. CDR3 region: CASSLGGLAGGQETQYF. Here the CDR3 DNA reads TGTGCCAGCAGCTTAGGGGGACTAGCGGGAGGACAAGAGACCCAGTACTTC.

This sequence joins TRBV6-1 and TRBJ1-5, with a tentative D call TRBD1 (5 bases). Germline V gene data show CDR1 as MNHNS and CDR2 as SASEGT. V shed 8 bases and J shed 5 bases, with 16 bases lying between them. The CDR3 extends over 14 amino acids. CDR3 in amino acids: CASGPAGNYQPQHF. CDR3 nucleotides: TGTGCCAGCGGGCCGGCAGGGAACTATCAGCCCCAGCATTTT.

The sample holds one count of this clone. J is TRBJ1-1 and V is TRBV7-6; 9 bases align to TRBD1. Trimming cost V 4 bases and J 11 bases; bases outside gene matches: 14. CDR3 size: 15 residues. CDR1 SGHVS and CDR2 FNYEAQ come from the germline V gene. The CDR3 spells CASSSFRGQGNSAFF. CDR3 DNA sequence: TGTGCCAGCAGCTCCTTTCGGGGACAGGGTAATTCGGCTTTCTTT.

The chain couples TRBV10-3 to TRBJ2-7, with 13 bases that match TRBD2. The V gene's germline CDR1 is ENHRY and CDR2 SYGVKD. The CDR3 is 15 amino acids. J was trimmed by 0 bases and V by 6 bases; bases with no gene match: 2. CDR3 sequence: CAISRTSGSSYEQYF. The CDR3 nucleotides are TGTGCCATCAGCCGGACTAGCGGGAGCTCCTACGAGCAGTACTTC.

This sequence joins TRBV2 and TRBJ2-7; 10 bases are a match to TRBD1. Germline-derived CDR1 and CDR2 are SNHLY and FYNNEI. The CDR3 loop spans 18 amino acids. After removal of 4 bases from V and 4 bases from J, the junction contained 16 bases not matched to a gene. CDR3 DNA: TGTGCCAGCAGTGTTGGGACAGGGGCTCCGACTAGCCTTTACGAGCAGTACTTC. Translated: CASSVGTGAPTSLYEQYF. Combining the CDR3 with reference TRBV2 and TRBJ2-7 gives the whole variable domain EPEVTQTPSHQVTQMGQEVILRCVPISNHLYFYWYRQILGQKVEFLVSFYNNEISEKSEIFDDQFSVERPDGSNFTLKIRSTKLEDSAMYFCASSVGTGAPTSLYEQYFGPGTRLTVT.

V usage is TRBV29-1 and J usage is TRBJ2-3, with TRBD1 matching 9 bases. The length of the CDR3 is 17 residues. The junction had 13 bases not matched to a gene; V was cut back by 5 bases and J by 1 base. Germline V gene data show CDR1 as SQVTM and CDR2 as ANQGSEA. CDR3 amino acids: CSVRYYRGREGTDTQYF. CDR3 nucleotide sequence: TGCAGCGTTCGATATTACAGGGGGCGGGAAGGCACAGATACGCAGTATTTT.

V and J are TRBV5-1 and TRBJ2-2, with 8 positions matching TRBD1. CDR1 SGHRS and CDR2 YFSETQ come from the germline V gene. With V trimmed by 2 bases and J by 3 bases, 12 bases remained unmatched. This CDR3 is 18 amino acids long. The CDR3 DNA reads TGCGCCAGCAGCTTATATGTTCGAGGACAGGGATACACCGGGGAGCTGTTTTTT. Encoded protein: CASSLYVRGQGYTGELFF.

The V call is TRBV2, the J call TRBJ1-1; D perhaps matches TRBD1 (5 bases). The V end was cut by 0 bases, the J end by 8 bases, with 10 bases between. Per germline, CDR1 SNHLY and CDR2 FYNNEI. The CDR3 totals 13 residues. This CDR3 is CASSEALGTEAFF. The CDR3, as DNA: TGTGCCAGCAGTGAAGCGCTTGGGACCGAAGCTTTCTTT.

The chain joins TRBV28 to TRBJ1-2; possibly TRBD1 for D (5 bases). The CDR3 runs to 14 residues. Trimming took 6 bases from V and 7 from J, leaving 18 bases between them. Germline CDR1 reads MDHEN; CDR2 reads SYDVKM. CDR3 coding DNA: TGTGCCAGCAGATCACCGGGACTCCTTCCTGGCTACACCTTC. It specifies CASRSPGLLPGYTF.

This chain connects TRBV29-1 to TRBJ2-1, with D perhaps matching TRBD2 (6 bases). From germline, CDR1 is SQVTM and CDR2 ANQGSEA. The CDR3 totals 15 residues. With 1 base removed from V and 10 bases from J, the gap between germline ends came to 20 bases. Here the CDR3 reads CSVEGRERSNYEQFF. Written as DNA, the CDR3 is TGCAGCGTTGAAGGACGGGAGAGATCCAATTACGAGCAGTTCTTC.

The V gene is TRBV7-7, the J gene TRBJ2-7, with D hard to call. Deletions cut 1 base from V and 7 bases from J, with 11 bases between. Germline CDR1 and CDR2: SSHAT and FNYEAQ (reference sequence). The CDR3 sequence is 13 residues long. The CDR3 region has the DNA TGTGCCAGCAGCTTAGTGGGTCCGTCTGAGCAGTACTTC. Translating gives CASSLVGPSEQYF.

Here the CDR3 reads CASSLSRGADQPQHF. The CDR3, as DNA: TGTGCCAGCAGTTTATCACGGGGGGCCGATCAGCCCCAGCATTTT. The chain couples TRBV27 to TRBJ1-5, with TRBD1 as a possible D gene (6 bases). The germline gives CDR1 MNHEY, CDR2 SMNVEV (reference sequence). This CDR3 comprises 15 residues. The V and J ends lost 0 bases and 5 bases respectively, with 11 bases between them.

V is TRBV9 and J is TRBJ1-3, with a weak D call TRBD1 (5 bases). The CDR3 spans 14 residues. V was cut by 0 bases and J by 2 bases, with 6 bases left in between. The germline V gene has CDR1 SGDLS and CDR2 YYNGEE. CDR3 DNA sequence: TGTGCCAGCAGCGTAGAACAGGCTGGAAACACCATATATTTT. Translated, it gives CASSVEQAGNTIYF.

This sequence joins TRBV27 and TRBJ2-2, with TRBD2 identical over 15 bases. With V trimmed by 6 bases and J by 9 bases, 11 bases remained unmatched. Germline CDR1 MNHEY, CDR2 SMNVEV (reference sequence). The CDR3 is 17 amino acids. This chain's CDR3 is CASSYGGTSGRIRELFF. The CDR3, as DNA: TGTGCCAGCAGCTACGGAGGGACTAGCGGGAGGATCCGGGAGCTGTTTTTT.

Turning to this clone: The same CDR3 is also encoded by other DNA sequences in this sample. The chain is built from TRBV6-5 and TRBJ2-6, with D hard to call. The CDR3 consists of 14 residues. Germline CDR1 is MNHEY and CDR2 is SVGAGI. Trimming cost V 4 bases and J 0 bases, with 4 bases left between them. The CDR3 DNA reads as TGTGCCAGCAGTTCCTCCTCTGGGGCCAACGTCCTGACTTTC. This gives the protein CASSSSSGANVLTF.

This chain connects TRBV7-9 to TRBJ2-2; D unresolved. V lost 1 base and J lost 1, with 7 bases in between. Germline CDR1 SEHNR, CDR2 FQNEAQ (reference sequence). The CDR3 runs to 15 residues. The DNA of the CDR3 is TGTGCCAGCAGCTTAGGTTCAGGGAACACCGGGGAGCTGTTTTTT. It translates to CASSLGSGNTGELFF.

Here the CDR3 DNA reads TGTGCCTGGAGTGTAAGCCGAAGTCAGCCCCAGCATTTT. Encoded protein: CAWSVSRSQPQHF. J is TRBJ1-5 and V is TRBV30, with D uncertain. Trimming removed 0 bases from V and 6 bases from J, with 9 bases in between. The CDR3 sequence is 13 residues long. CDR1 is GTSNPN and CDR2 is SVGIG in the germline V gene (reference sequence).